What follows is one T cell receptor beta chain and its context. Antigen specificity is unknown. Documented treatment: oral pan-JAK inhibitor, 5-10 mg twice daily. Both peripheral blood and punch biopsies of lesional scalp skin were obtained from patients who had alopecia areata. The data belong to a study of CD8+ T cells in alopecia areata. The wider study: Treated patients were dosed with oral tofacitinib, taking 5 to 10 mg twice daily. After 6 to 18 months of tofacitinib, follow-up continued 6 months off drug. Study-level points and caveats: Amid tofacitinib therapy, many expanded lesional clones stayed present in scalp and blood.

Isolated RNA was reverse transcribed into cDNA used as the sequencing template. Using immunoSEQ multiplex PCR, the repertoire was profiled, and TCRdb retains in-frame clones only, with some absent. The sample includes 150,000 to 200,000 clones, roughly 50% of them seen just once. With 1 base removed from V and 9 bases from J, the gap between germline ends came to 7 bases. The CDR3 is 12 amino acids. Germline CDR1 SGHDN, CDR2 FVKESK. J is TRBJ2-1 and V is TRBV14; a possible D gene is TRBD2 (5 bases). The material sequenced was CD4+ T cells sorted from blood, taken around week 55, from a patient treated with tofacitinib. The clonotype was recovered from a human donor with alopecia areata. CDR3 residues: CASSQGGVEQFF. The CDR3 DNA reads TGTGCCAGCAGCCAAGGGGGAGTTGAGCAGTTCTTC.